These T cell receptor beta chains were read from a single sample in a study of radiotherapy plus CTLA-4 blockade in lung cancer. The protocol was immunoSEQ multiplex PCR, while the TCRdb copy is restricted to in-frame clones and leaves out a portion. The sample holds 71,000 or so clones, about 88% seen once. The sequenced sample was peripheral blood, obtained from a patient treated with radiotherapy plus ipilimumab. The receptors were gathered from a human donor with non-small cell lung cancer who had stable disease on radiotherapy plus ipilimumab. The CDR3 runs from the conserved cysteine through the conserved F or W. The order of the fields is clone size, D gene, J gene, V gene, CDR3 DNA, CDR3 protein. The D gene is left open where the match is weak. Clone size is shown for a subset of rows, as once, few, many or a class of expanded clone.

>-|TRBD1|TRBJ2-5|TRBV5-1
TGCGCCAGCGCCCGGACAGGGTCACAAGAGACCCAGTACTTC
CASARTGSQETQYF
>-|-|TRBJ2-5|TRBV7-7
TGTGCCAGCAGGCAAGGGCTGCAGGTGCAAGAGACCCAGTACTTC
CASRQGLQVQETQYF
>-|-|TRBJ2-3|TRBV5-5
TGTGCCAGCAGCTTGGGACCAGACAATACGCAGTATTTT
CASSLGPDNTQYF
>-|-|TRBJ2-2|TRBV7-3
TGTGCCAGCAGCTTATGGACAGCTAACACCGGGGAGCTGTTTTTT
CASSLWTANTGELFF
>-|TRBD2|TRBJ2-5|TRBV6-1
TGTGCCAGCAGTCCTAGCGGCCAAGAGACCCAGTACTTC
CASSPSGQETQYF
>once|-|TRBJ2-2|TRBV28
TGTGCCAGCTCGAGGGGAGAAGGCGGGGAGCTGTTTTTT
CASSRGEGGELFF
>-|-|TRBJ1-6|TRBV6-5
TGTGCCAGCAGCAGATCCAGGGGTGGGATTTCACCCCTCCACTTT
CASSRSRGGISPLHF
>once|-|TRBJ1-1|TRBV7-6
TGTGCCAGCAGCATGACAGTGAACACTGAAGCTTTCTTT
CASSMTVNTEAFF
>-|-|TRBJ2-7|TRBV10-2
TGCGCCAGCAGTGAGTTAGGACAGCGGGAGCAGTACTTC
CASSELGQREQYF
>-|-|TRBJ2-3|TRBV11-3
TGTGCCAGCAGCTTAGACGCCACAGATACGCAGTATTTT
CASSLDATDTQYF
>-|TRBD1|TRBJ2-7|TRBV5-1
TGCGCCAGCAGCTTCGGGACAGGGGACTACGAGCAGTACTTC
CASSFGTGDYEQYF
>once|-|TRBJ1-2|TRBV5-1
TGCGCCAGCAGAGATAACTATGGCTACACCTTC
CASRDNYGYTF
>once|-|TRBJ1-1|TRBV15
TGTGCCACCAGCAGAGATAGGGCGGCGAACACTGAAGCTTTCTTT
CATSRDRAANTEAFF
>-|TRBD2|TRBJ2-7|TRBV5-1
TGCGCCAGCAAGCCGGCTAGCGGGGGGGTGGACTCCTACGAGCAGTACTTC
CASKPASGGVDSYEQYF
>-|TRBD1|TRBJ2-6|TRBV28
TGTGCCAGCAGTTCGACAGGGAGCCCTGGGGCCAACGTCCTGACTTTC
CASSSTGSPGANVLTF
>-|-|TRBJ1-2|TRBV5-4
TGTGCCAGCAGCTTGGCCGGACTTATGAGGGGCTACACCTTC
CASSLAGLMRGYTF
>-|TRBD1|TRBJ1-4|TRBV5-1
TGCGCCAGCAGCTTGGAGGGGGCTGGCAAACTGTTTTTT
CASSLEGAGKLFF
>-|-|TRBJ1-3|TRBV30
TGTGCCTGGGTCAGCTGGACGCCGGGTCCCATATATTTT
CAWVSWTPGPIYF
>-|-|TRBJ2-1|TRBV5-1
TGCGCCAGCAGCTGGGACTCTAGGGTCGGTGAGCAGTTCTTC
CASSWDSRVGEQFF
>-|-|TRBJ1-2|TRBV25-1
TGTGCCAGCAGTGACCCAGGGAGGGATGGCTACACCTTC
CASSDPGRDGYTF
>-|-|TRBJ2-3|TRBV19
TGTGCCACTAGGGACTTGGCTCTTTTCACAGATACGCAGTATTTT
CATRDLALFTDTQYF
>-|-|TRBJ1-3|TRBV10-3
TGTGCCATCAGAGGGGATTCGGGAAACACCATATATTTT
CAIRGDSGNTIYF
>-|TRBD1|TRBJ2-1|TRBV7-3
TGTGCCAGCAGCCCCGGTGGGGACAGAAGCTCCTACAATGAGCAGTTCTTC
CASSPGGDRSSYNEQFF
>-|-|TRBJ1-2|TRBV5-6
TGTGCCAGCATCCGGGGGGGGGCGCAGAGCTATGGCTACACCTTC
CASIRGGAQSYGYTF
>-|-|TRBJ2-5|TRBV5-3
TGTGCCAGAAAGGGGGTAAGGGTACAGCCGCCCCAGTACTTC
CARKGVRVQPPQYF
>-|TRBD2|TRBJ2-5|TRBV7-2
TGTGCCAGCAGGCCCCCCGGGACTAGGGGTGGGACCCAGTACTTC
CASRPPGTRGGTQYF
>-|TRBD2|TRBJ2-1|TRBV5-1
TGCACCAGCAGCCCGGGCGGGGGACTCTCCTACAATGAGCAGTTCTTC
CTSSPGGGLSYNEQFF
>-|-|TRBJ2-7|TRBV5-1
TGCGCCAGCAGAGTATCACCGGCCTCCTACGAGCAGTACTTC
CASRVSPASYEQYF
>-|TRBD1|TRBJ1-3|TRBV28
TGTGCCAGCAGTTCCCAGGACAGGGGGCATTTTAAACCTGGAAACACCATATATTTT
CASSSQDRGHFKPGNTIYF
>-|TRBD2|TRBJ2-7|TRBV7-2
TGTGCCAGCAGCAGACTAGCGGGAGGGCAGGGCGAGCAGTACTTC
CASSRLAGGQGEQYF
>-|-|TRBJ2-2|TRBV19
TGTGCCAGTAATTCGGGTTACACCGGGGAGCTGTTTTTT
CASNSGYTGELFF
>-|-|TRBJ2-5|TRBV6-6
TGTGCCAGCAGCCGAGGAGGGTGGGAGACCCAGTACTTC
CASSRGGWETQYF
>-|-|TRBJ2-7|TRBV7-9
TGTGCCAGCAGCCTACGGGACGGAACCTACGAGCAGTACTTC
CASSLRDGTYEQYF
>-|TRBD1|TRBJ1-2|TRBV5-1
TGCGCCAGCAGCTTGGACAGGGGGAACTATGGCTACACCTTC
CASSLDRGNYGYTF
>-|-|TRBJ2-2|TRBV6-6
TGTGCCAGCAGTTACCAAACGGGGTGGGACACCGGGGAGCTGTTTTTT
CASSYQTGWDTGELFF
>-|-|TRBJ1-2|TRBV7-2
TGTGCCAGCAGCTTAGAGGTTGTTGGGGCTAGGGGCTACACCTTC
CASSLEVVGARGYTF
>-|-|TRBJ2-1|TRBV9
TGTGCCAGCGCCGCACGGGACGCCAAAAGCTCCTACAATGAGCAGTTCTTC
CASAARDAKSSYNEQFF
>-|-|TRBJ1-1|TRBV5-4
TGTGCCAGCAGCTTGGTGGGGAGGACTGAAGCTTTCTTT
CASSLVGRTEAFF
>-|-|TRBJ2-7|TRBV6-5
TGTGCCAGCAGTTATTCCCCACGGGGTCCCTACGAGCAGTACTTC
CASSYSPRGPYEQYF
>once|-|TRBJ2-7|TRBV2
TGTGCCAGCAGGGGACGGGTCTACGAGCAGTACTTC
CASRGRVYEQYF
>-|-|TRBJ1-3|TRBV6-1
TGTGCCAGCAGTAGACTGAGCTCTGGAAACACCATATATTTT
CASSRLSSGNTIYF
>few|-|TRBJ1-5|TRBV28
TGTGCCAGCAGTTTCGGGAATCAGCCCCAGCATTTT
CASSFGNQPQHF
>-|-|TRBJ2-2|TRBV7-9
TGTGCCAGCAGCTTAGACATGGGGTCGGGAGCGACCGGGGAGCTGTTTTTT
CASSLDMGSGATGELFF
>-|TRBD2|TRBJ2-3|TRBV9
TGTGCCAGCAGCTTGAGGGCTAGCGGGACCGTTAGCACAGATACGCAGTATTTT
CASSLRASGTVSTDTQYF
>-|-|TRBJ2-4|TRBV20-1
TGCAGTTACCCGGGTAGAGTTCAATACTTC
CSYPGRVQYF